The 5 T cell receptor beta chains below all came from one sample that was sequenced in a study of CD8 T cells in Susac syndrome. Random hexamers were used to reverse transcribe the RNA input (0.5 to 1 ug). One entry per CDR3 protein results from TCRdb running MiXCR on the immunoSEQ multiplex PCR reads. Here the sample spans 130,000 or so distinct CDR3 sequences, roughly 80% being singletons. Sequencing used CD8+ T cells from PBMCs. These receptors were obtained from a human donor with multiple sclerosis.

The genes are TRBV24-1 and TRBJ2-5; 11 bases are a match to TRBD2. The CDR3 spans 20 residues. V dropped 0 bases and J dropped 5; count of bases not matched to a gene: 16. Germline CDR1 and CDR2: KGHDR and SFDVKD. The CDR3, as DNA: TGTGCCACCAGTGATTTGAGGTGGGCTAGCGGGGGGACTGAACGGGAGACCCAGTACTTC. It specifies CATSDLRWASGGTERETQYF.

V and J are TRBV20-1 and TRBJ2-1; 11 bases are a match to TRBD2. From germline, CDR1 is DFQATT and CDR2 SNEGSKA (reference sequence). CDR3 length: 18 residues. V lost 2 bases and J lost 0; bases outside the gene matches: 9. CDR3 loop: CSARFTGTSGFSYNEQFF. The CDR3 DNA sequence: TGCAGTGCTAGATTTACCGGGACTAGCGGCTTCTCCTACAATGAGCAGTTCTTC.

This clonotype was counted only a few times. The rearrangement links TRBV4-1 to TRBJ1-2, with TRBD1 identical over 7 bases. Germline V gene sequence: CDR1 MGHRA, CDR2 YSYEKL. CDR3 length: 13 amino acids. The V gene end was trimmed by 0 bases and the J gene end by 8 bases; junction bases not matched to a gene: 3. The CDR3 nucleotides are TGCGCCAGCAGCCAAGACAGGGGGGGCGGCTACACCTTC. This translates into CASSQDRGGGYTF.

This chain uses TRBV6-4 with TRBJ1-1, with D unclear. Germline V gene sequence: CDR1 MRHNA, CDR2 SNTAGT. Trimming stripped 3 bases from V and 1 base from J, with 12 bases between. The CDR3 is made up of 15 amino acids. In nucleotides, the CDR3 is TGTGCCAGCAGTGAGTCTCGTTCCTCGAACACTGAAGCTTTCTTT. Amino acids: CASSESRSSNTEAFF.

The chain employs TRBV2 and TRBJ2-3, with D perhaps TRBD1 (6 bases). The CDR3 totals 17 residues. V lost 3 bases and J 2 bases, leaving 18 bases between the germline ends. Germline V lookup: CDR1 SNHLY, CDR2 FYNNEI. The DNA of the CDR3 is TGTGCCAGCAGTGAGGGGGCAGGGGCGCCCTACACAGATACGCAGTATTTT. Translating gives CASSEGAGAPYTDTQYF.